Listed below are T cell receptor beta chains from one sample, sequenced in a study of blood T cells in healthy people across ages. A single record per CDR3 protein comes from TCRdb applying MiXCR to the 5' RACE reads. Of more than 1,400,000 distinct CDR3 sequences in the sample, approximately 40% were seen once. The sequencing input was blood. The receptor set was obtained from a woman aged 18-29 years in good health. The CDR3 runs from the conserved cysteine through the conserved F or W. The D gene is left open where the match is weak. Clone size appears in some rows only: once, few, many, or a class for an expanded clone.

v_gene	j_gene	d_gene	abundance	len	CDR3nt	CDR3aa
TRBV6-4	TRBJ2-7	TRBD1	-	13	TGTGCCAGCAGTCCACAGGGGGTCGGCGAGCAGTACTTC	CASSPQGVGEQYF
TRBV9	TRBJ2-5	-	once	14	TGTGCCAGCAGGGCCTATCATAGTGGAGGGACCCAGTACTTC	CASRAYHSGGTQYF
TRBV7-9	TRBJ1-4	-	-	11	TGTGCCAGCAGTTTTGGCAGGGGACTGTTTTTT	CASSFGRGLFF
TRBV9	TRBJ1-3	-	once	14	TGTGCCAGCAGCGTAGAAGGGGAAGGAAACACCATATATTTT	CASSVEGEGNTIYF
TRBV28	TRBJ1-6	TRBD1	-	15	TGTGCCAGCAGTTTCTGGACAGGGAGCGGCTCACCCCTCCACTTT	CASSFWTGSGSPLHF
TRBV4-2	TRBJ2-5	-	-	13	TGTGCCAGCAGCCAAGAACTGAGGCATGAGCAGTACTTC	CASSQELRHEQYF
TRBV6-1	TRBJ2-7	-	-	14	TGTGCCAGCAGTGAACAGGGTGGGCCCTACGAGCAGTACTTC	CASSEQGGPYEQYF
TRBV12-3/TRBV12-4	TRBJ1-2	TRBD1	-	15	TGTGCCAGCAGTCCACGGACAGGGAATTCCTATGGCTACACCTTC	CASSPRTGNSYGYTF
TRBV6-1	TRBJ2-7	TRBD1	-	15	TGTGCCAGCAGTGAAAGAGACAGGGGGCCTTACGAGCAGTACTTC	CASSERDRGPYEQYF
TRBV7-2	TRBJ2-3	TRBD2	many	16	TGTGCCAGCAGCTTAGATGTCCTAGCGGGAGTGATGGCGCAGTATTTT	CASSLDVLAGVMAQYF
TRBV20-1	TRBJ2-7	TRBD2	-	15	TGCAGTGCTAGAGAAGGGCTAGCGGGTCCCTACGAGCAGTACTTC	CSAREGLAGPYEQYF
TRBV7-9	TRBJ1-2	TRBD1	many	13	TGTGCCAGCAGTCCGGGACAGCCCTATGGCTACACCTTC	CASSPGQPYGYTF
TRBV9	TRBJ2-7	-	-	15	TGTGCCAGCAGCGTCCACGTTGGAATCTCCTACGAGCAGTACTTC	CASSVHVGISYEQYF
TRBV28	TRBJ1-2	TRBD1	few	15	TGTGCCAGCAGATTCGGACCCGACAGGGCCTATGGCTACACCTTC	CASRFGPDRAYGYTF
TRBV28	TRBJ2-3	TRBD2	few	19	TGTGCCAGCAGTTTAGCCCCGGGACTAGCGGGGGGGCAGGCAGATACGCAGTATTTT	CASSLAPGLAGGQADTQYF
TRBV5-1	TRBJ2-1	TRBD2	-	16	TGCGCCAGCAGCGGTCATAGCGGGGGGGCCGGGAATGAGCAGTTCTTC	CASSGHSGGAGNEQFF
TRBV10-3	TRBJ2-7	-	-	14	TGTGCCATCAGTGACGCGGGGCTCGCCAATGAGCAGTACTTC	CAISDAGLANEQYF
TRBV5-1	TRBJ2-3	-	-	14	TGCGCCAGCAGCTTGGTAGGGGGATCAGATACGGAGTATTTT	CASSLVGGSDTEYF
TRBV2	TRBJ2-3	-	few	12	TGTGCCAGCCTCGCCGGCACAGATACGCAGTATTTT	CASLAGTDTQYF
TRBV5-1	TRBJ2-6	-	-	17	TGCGCCAGCAGCTTCAAACAGGGAAGCTCTGGGGCCAACGTCCTGACTTTC	CASSFKQGSSGANVLTF
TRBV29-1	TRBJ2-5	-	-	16	TGCAGCGGGATCTCGAACGGGGGGCGGACCGGAGAGACCCAGTACTTC	CSGISNGGRTGETQYF
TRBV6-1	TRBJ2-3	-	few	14	TGTGCCAGCAGATCCAGTGGGAGATCAGATACGCAGTATTTT	CASRSSGRSDTQYF
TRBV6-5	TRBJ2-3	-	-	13	TGTGCCAGCAGTCCTCGGGCGGCAGATACGCAGTATTTT	CASSPRAADTQYF
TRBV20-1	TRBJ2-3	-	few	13	TGCAGCCCCTTTGCGGGGAGAGAAGATACGCAGTATTTT	CSPFAGREDTQYF
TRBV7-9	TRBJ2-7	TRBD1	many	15	TGTGCCAGCAGTTCGACCGGGACAGGGGGTTACGAGCAGTACTTC	CASSSTGTGGYEQYF
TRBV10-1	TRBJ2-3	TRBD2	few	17	TGCGCCAGCAGTGCCGGGAGGGCCTTCAGTAGCACAGATACGCAGTATTTT	CASSAGRAFSSTDTQYF
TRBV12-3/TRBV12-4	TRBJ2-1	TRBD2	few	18	TGTGCCACCCGGGGGACTAGCGGGAGAAGGGGCTCCTACAATGAGCAGTTCTTC	CATRGTSGRRGSYNEQFF
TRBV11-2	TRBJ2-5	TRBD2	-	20	TGTGCCAGCAGCTTAGATGACGCTAGCGGGAGGGCGGGGTACCAAGAGACCCAGTACTTC	CASSLDDASGRAGYQETQYF
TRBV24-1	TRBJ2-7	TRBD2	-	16	TGTGCCACCAGTGATTCTTGGGGGGGGACTAGCAATGAGCAGTACTTC	CATSDSWGGTSNEQYF
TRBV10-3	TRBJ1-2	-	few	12	TGTGCCATCAGTGAAGATGGTCTGGGCTACACCTTC	CAISEDGLGYTF
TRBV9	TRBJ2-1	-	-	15	TGTGCCAGCAGCGTAGTGGGGGAACCGAGGAATGAGCAGTTCTTC	CASSVVGEPRNEQFF
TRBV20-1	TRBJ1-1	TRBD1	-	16	TGCAGTTTGGTGAGGGACAGGGTGACAATGAACACTGAAGCTTTCTTT	CSLVRDRVTMNTEAFF
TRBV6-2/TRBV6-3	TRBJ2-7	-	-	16	TGTGCCAGCAGTGCCGGGAGACAAAGCTCCTACAATGAGCAGTACTTC	CASSAGRQSSYNEQYF
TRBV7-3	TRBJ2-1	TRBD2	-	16	TGTGCCAGCAGCTTAACGGGGGGGGAGCCTCACAATGAGCAGTTCTTC	CASSLTGGEPHNEQFF
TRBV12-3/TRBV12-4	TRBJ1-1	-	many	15	TGTGCCAGCAACGTCGGGGGCCCCATGAACACTGAAGCTTTCTTT	CASNVGGPMNTEAFF
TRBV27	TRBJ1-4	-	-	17	TGTGCCAGCAGTTTTCGGAACCCTATTGCAACTAATGAAAAGCTGTTTTTT	CASSFRNPIATNEKLFF
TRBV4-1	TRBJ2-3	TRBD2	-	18	TGCGCCAGCAGCCAAGGAAGAGCTAGCGGGGGGTTTGGAGATACGCAGTATTTT	CASSQGRASGGFGDTQYF
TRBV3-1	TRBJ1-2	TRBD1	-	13	TGTGCCAGCAGCCAAGGGGACAGGGCTGGCTACACCTTC	CASSQGDRAGYTF
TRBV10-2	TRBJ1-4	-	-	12	TGCGCCAGCAGTGGCGGGCTTGAAAAACTGTTTTTT	CASSGGLEKLFF
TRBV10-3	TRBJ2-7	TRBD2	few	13	TGTGCCATCAGAGCGGGAGGGCGCTACGAGCAGTACTTC	CAIRAGGRYEQYF
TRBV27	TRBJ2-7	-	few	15	TGTGCCAGCAGTTTTGGAGGGGGAGCGGCCTACGAGCAGTACTTC	CASSFGGGAAYEQYF
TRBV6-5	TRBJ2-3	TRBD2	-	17	TGTGCCAGCAGTTACTCAGGACTAGCGGGGGGCACAGATACGCAGTATTTT	CASSYSGLAGGTDTQYF
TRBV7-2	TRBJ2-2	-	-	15	TGTGCCAGCAGCTTACCAGGCAGTGTTCACGGGGAGCTGTTTTTT	CASSLPGSVHGELFF
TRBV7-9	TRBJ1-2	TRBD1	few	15	TGTGCCAGCAGCGATAGTGGGAGGACAGGGGTCGGCTACACCTTC	CASSDSGRTGVGYTF
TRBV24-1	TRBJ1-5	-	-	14	TGTGCCACCAGTGATCCTCCTAACAATCAGCCCCAGCATTTT	CATSDPPNNQPQHF
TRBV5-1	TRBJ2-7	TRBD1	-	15	TGCGCCAGAAGACCACCCGGGACAGAGACCTACGAGCAGTACTTC	CARRPPGTETYEQYF
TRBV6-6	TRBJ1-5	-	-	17	TGTGCCAGCAGCCCGGCTAATGGGGATTTTGGCAATCAGCCCCAGCATTTT	CASSPANGDFGNQPQHF
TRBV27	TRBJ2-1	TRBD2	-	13	TGTGCCACCCAGACTAGCTACTACAATGAGCAGTTCTTC	CATQTSYYNEQFF
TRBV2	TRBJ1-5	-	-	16	TGTGCCAGCAGTGAAATGGGGAATTGGGCCAATCAGCCCCAGCATTTT	CASSEMGNWANQPQHF
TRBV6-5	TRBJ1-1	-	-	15	TGTGCCAGCAGCTCGTTACCCCCAGAAAACACTGAAGCTTTCTTT	CASSSLPPENTEAFF
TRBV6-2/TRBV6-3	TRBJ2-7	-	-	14	TGTGCCAGCGCCCCCGGGGGCGGGGACTACGAGCAGTACTTC	CASAPGGGDYEQYF
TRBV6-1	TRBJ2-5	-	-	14	TGTGCCAGCAGTGAATGGGGCCTGCAAGAGACCCAGTACTTC	CASSEWGLQETQYF
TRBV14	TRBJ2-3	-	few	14	TGTGCCAGCAGCCAAGATCTCCTTCCGGATACGCAGTATTTT	CASSQDLLPDTQYF
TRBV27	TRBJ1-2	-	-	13	TGTGCCATCGGAACCGGGGGTTTGGGTGGCTACACCTTC	CAIGTGGLGGYTF
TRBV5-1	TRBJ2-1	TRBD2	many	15	TGCGCCAGCTCTTCGGGTAGTGCCGGGGGGAATGAGCAGTTCTTC	CASSSGSAGGNEQFF
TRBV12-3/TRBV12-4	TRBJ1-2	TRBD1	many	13	TGTGCCAGCAGTACAGGGGGCAGCTATGGCTACACCTTC	CASSTGGSYGYTF
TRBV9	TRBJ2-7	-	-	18	TGTGCCAGTAGCGTAGGGGGTGGTGGGGCAGGGAGCAACTACGAGCAGTACTTC	CASSVGGGGAGSNYEQYF
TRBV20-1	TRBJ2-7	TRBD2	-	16	TGCAGTGCTAGTAATAGGGGGTCTAGCGGGAGCTACGAGCAGTACTTC	CSASNRGSSGSYEQYF
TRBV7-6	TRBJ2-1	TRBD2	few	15	TGTGCCAGCAGCTTAGGGACTAGCAGCGGTAATGAGCAGTTCTTC	CASSLGTSSGNEQFF
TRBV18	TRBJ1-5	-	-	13	TGTGCCAGCTCATCGAGGGACGGGAAGCCCCAGCATTTT	CASSSRDGKPQHF